This is a list of T cell receptor beta chains from one sample in a study of shared clonotypes between healthy human individuals. TCRdb keeps only in-frame clones here, not all; method: immunoSEQ multiplex PCR. The repertoire holds about 2 million clones, with about 94% as singletons. Sequenced material: naive CD8+ T cells sorted from blood. The receptors originated from a man younger than 35 in good health. Each CDR3 is given with its conserved first and last residue. The D gene is left open where the match is weak. The size field is filled for only some rows; it gives once, few, many or a size class.

J: TRBJ2-1
V: TRBV4-2
D: TRBD2
size: .
CDR3: CASSQDLAGGNNEQFF
DNA: TGTGCCAGCAGCCAAGACTTAGCGGGGGGTAACAATGAGCAGTTCTTC

J: TRBJ2-3
V: TRBV5-6
D: TRBD2
size: .
CDR3: CASSSEGEGDTQYF
DNA: TGTGCCAGCAGCTCCGAAGGGGAGGGAGATACGCAGTATTTT

J: TRBJ2-1
V: TRBV11-2
D: .
size: .
CDR3: CASSFNSALSEQFF
DNA: TGTGCCAGCAGCTTTAACTCGGCCCTTTCAGAGCAGTTCTTC

J: TRBJ2-1
V: TRBV19
D: TRBD2
size: .
CDR3: CASSPAGGIVNEQFF
DNA: TGTGCCAGTAGCCCAGCGGGGGGAATAGTAAATGAGCAGTTCTTC

J: TRBJ2-7
V: TRBV28
D: .
size: .
CDR3: CASSLFGENYEQYF
DNA: TGTGCCAGCAGTTTATTTGGGGAGAACTACGAGCAGTACTTC

J: TRBJ2-7
V: TRBV7-9
D: .
size: .
CDR3: CASSLGTAEQYF
DNA: TGTGCCAGCAGCCTCGGGACTGCCGAGCAGTACTTC

J: TRBJ2-3
V: TRBV7-9
D: TRBD1
size: .
CDR3: CASNPETGASDTQYF
DNA: TGTGCCAGCAATCCCGAGACAGGGGCATCAGATACGCAGTATTTT

J: TRBJ1-4
V: TRBV23-1
D: .
size: .
CDR3: CASSPERTNEKLFF
DNA: TGCGCCAGCAGTCCGGAAAGGACGAATGAAAAACTGTTTTTT

J: TRBJ1-1
V: TRBV4-1
D: TRBD1
size: .
CDR3: CASSQVGQGNTEAFF
DNA: TGCGCCAGCAGCCAAGTCGGACAGGGGAACACTGAAGCTTTCTTT

J: TRBJ2-7
V: TRBV7-6
D: .
size: .
CDR3: CASSLAGPLYEQYF
DNA: TGTGCCAGCAGCTTGGCGGGCCCTCTCTACGAGCAGTACTTC

J: TRBJ2-7
V: TRBV9
D: .
size: .
CDR3: CASSVGPKYEQYF
DNA: TGTGCCAGCAGCGTAGGGCCCAAATACGAGCAGTACTTC

J: TRBJ1-2
V: TRBV2
D: .
size: once
CDR3: CASIRTGSGYTF
DNA: TGTGCCAGCATCCGAACTGGGAGTGGCTACACCTTC

J: TRBJ2-7
V: TRBV7-8
D: TRBD1
size: .
CDR3: CASSPLGGVPHEQYF
DNA: TGTGCCAGCAGCCCCCTAGGGGGCGTCCCCCACGAGCAGTACTTC

J: TRBJ1-1
V: TRBV27
D: .
size: .
CDR3: CASGHYGGAEAFF
DNA: TGTGCCAGCGGCCATTATGGGGGGGCTGAAGCTTTCTTT

J: TRBJ2-3
V: TRBV27
D: TRBD2
size: .
CDR3: CASSLGVAGVGTDTQYF
DNA: TGTGCCAGCAGTTTAGGGGTAGCGGGAGTTGGCACAGATACGCAGTATTTT

J: TRBJ2-2
V: TRBV2
D: TRBD1
size: .
CDR3: CASSEVGQGNTGELFF
DNA: TGTGCCAGCAGTGAGGTAGGACAGGGGAACACCGGGGAGCTGTTTTTT

J: TRBJ1-2
V: TRBV5-6
D: TRBD1
size: .
CDR3: CASSLQGAGYGYTF
DNA: TGTGCCAGCAGCTTACAGGGGGCAGGCTATGGCTACACCTTC

J: TRBJ2-7
V: TRBV19
D: .
size: .
CDR3: CASSIRAGLYEQYF
DNA: TGTGCCAGTAGTATAAGGGCAGGGCTGTACGAGCAGTACTTC

J: TRBJ2-7
V: TRBV5-1
D: TRBD1
size: .
CDR3: CASSRGYGQGWYEQYF
DNA: TGCGCCAGCAGCCGGGGGTATGGACAGGGGTGGTACGAGCAGTACTTC

J: TRBJ1-4
V: TRBV5-4
D: TRBD1
size: .
CDR3: CASSPDRGFEKLFF
DNA: TGTGCCAGCAGCCCCGACAGGGGGTTTGAAAAACTGTTTTTT

J: TRBJ2-1
V: TRBV7-9
D: TRBD1
size: .
CDR3: CASSWTGHDYNEQFF
DNA: TGTGCCAGCAGCTGGACAGGGCATGACTACAATGAGCAGTTCTTC

J: TRBJ2-5
V: TRBV6-1
D: .
size: .
CDR3: CASSDLGPNEETQYF
DNA: TGTGCCAGCAGTGACCTGGGACCCAACGAAGAGACCCAGTACTTC

J: TRBJ2-7
V: TRBV7-9
D: TRBD2
size: .
CDR3: CASSDLAGVFEQYF
DNA: TGTGCCAGCAGCGACCTAGCGGGAGTTTTCGAGCAGTACTTC

J: TRBJ2-2
V: TRBV9
D: .
size: .
CDR3: CASTRNTGELFF
DNA: TGTGCCAGCACGAGGAACACCGGGGAGCTGTTTTTT

J: TRBJ2-1
V: TRBV27
D: TRBD2
size: .
CDR3: CASSLSGGLAVNNEQFF
DNA: TGTGCCAGCAGTTTAAGTGGGGGACTAGCGGTAAACAATGAGCAGTTCTTC

J: TRBJ1-5
V: TRBV9
D: .
size: few
CDR3: CASSLDGNQPQHF
DNA: TGTGCCAGCAGCTTGGACGGGAATCAGCCCCAGCATTTT

J: TRBJ2-7
V: TRBV2
D: .
size: .
CDR3: CARRQESSYEQYF
DNA: TGTGCCCGGCGGCAGGAGAGCTCCTACGAGCAGTACTTC

J: TRBJ2-7
V: TRBV5-6
D: .
size: .
CDR3: CASSLTTGTEQYF
DNA: TGTGCCAGCAGCTTGACCACAGGGACCGAGCAGTACTTC

J: TRBJ2-7
V: TRBV28
D: .
size: .
CDR3: CASSFRGTSSYEQYF
DNA: TGTGCCAGCAGTTTCAGGGGCACTAGCTCCTACGAGCAGTACTTC

J: TRBJ2-7
V: TRBV27
D: .
size: .
CDR3: CASRTGLERKMEYF
DNA: TGTGCCAGCAGGACAGGCCTTGAGCGGAAGATGGAGTACTTC

J: TRBJ2-1
V: TRBV6-4
D: TRBD1
size: .
CDR3: CASSVGTASASYNEQFF
DNA: TGTGCCAGCAGTGTAGGGACAGCCTCGGCGTCCTACAATGAGCAGTTCTTC

J: TRBJ2-1
V: TRBV5-1
D: .
size: once
CDR3: CASYGGRAHNEQFF
DNA: TGCGCCAGCTACGGGGGACGGGCCCACAATGAGCAGTTCTTC

J: TRBJ2-7
V: TRBV7-9
D: TRBD1
size: .
CDR3: CASSPGTVSYEQYF
DNA: TGTGCCAGCAGCCCCGGGACAGTTAGCTACGAGCAGTACTTC

J: TRBJ2-6
V: TRBV10-1
D: .
size: .
CDR3: CASMGGANVLTF
DNA: TGCGCCAGCATGGGGGGGGCCAACGTCCTGACTTTC

J: TRBJ1-5
V: TRBV27
D: .
size: .
CDR3: CASRLLSSNQPQHF
DNA: TGTGCCAGCAGATTGCTTTCTAGCAATCAGCCCCAGCATTTT

J: TRBJ2-7
V: TRBV5-1
D: .
size: .
CDR3: CASSLATGNAYEQYF
DNA: TGCGCCAGCAGCTTGGCCACGGGGAATGCCTACGAGCAGTACTTC

J: TRBJ2-7
V: TRBV4-1
D: .
size: .
CDR3: CASSRQTLAYEQYF
DNA: TGCGCCAGCAGCCGACAGACCCTAGCCTACGAGCAGTACTTC

J: TRBJ1-6
V: TRBV11-2
D: .
size: .
CDR3: CASSSTDSVSSYNSPLHF
DNA: TGTGCCAGCAGCTCAACGGACAGCGTAAGCTCCTATAATTCACCCCTCCACTTT

J: TRBJ2-1
V: TRBV7-8
D: TRBD2
size: .
CDR3: CASSLAPAGGQGEQFF
DNA: TGTGCCAGCAGCTTAGCACCAGCGGGAGGGCAGGGTGAGCAGTTCTTC

J: TRBJ1-2
V: TRBV7-9
D: .
size: .
CDR3: CASSSSGDNLDYGYTF
DNA: TGTGCCAGCAGCTCCTCGGGGGATAACCTGGACTATGGCTACACCTTC

J: TRBJ2-7
V: TRBV6-1
D: .
size: once
CDR3: CASSEFSGASSYEQYF
DNA: TGTGCCAGCAGTGAATTTTCAGGGGCCTCCTCCTACGAGCAGTACTTC

J: TRBJ1-1
V: TRBV5-1
D: .
size: .
CDR3: CASSWAGGHTEAFF
DNA: TGCGCCAGCAGCTGGGCGGGAGGGCACACTGAAGCTTTCTTT

J: TRBJ2-7
V: TRBV13
D: .
size: .
CDR3: CASSLMHVPRDKNNEQYF
DNA: TGTGCCAGCAGCTTAATGCACGTACCCCGGGACAAAAATAACGAGCAGTACTTC

J: TRBJ2-5
V: TRBV9
D: TRBD2
size: .
CDR3: CASSVEAGEGETQYF
DNA: TGTGCCAGCAGCGTAGAGGCGGGAGAGGGGGAGACCCAGTACTTC

J: TRBJ2-3
V: TRBV5-1
D: TRBD2
size: .
CDR3: CASSLPLAGVTDTQYF
DNA: TGCGCCAGCAGCCTCCCGCTAGCGGGAGTAACAGATACGCAGTATTTT

J: TRBJ1-1
V: TRBV29-1
D: .
size: .
CDR3: CSVDFGDYTEAFF
DNA: TGCAGCGTTGACTTCGGCGACTACACTGAAGCTTTCTTT

J: TRBJ1-1
V: TRBV2
D: .
size: .
CDR3: CASSEGMGGSTEAFF
DNA: TGTGCCAGCAGTGAAGGAATGGGGGGGTCCACTGAAGCTTTCTTT

J: TRBJ2-7
V: TRBV5-1
D: TRBD1
size: .
CDR3: CASTPGQGGSSYEQYF
DNA: TGCGCCAGCACCCCCGGACAGGGGGGAAGCTCCTACGAGCAGTACTTC

J: TRBJ1-1
V: TRBV5-3
D: .
size: .
CDR3: CARSFTINTEAFF
DNA: TGTGCCAGAAGCTTCACAATCAACACTGAAGCTTTCTTT

J: TRBJ2-1
V: TRBV11-2
D: TRBD2
size: .
CDR3: CASSDTSGRVDEQFF
DNA: TGTGCCAGCAGCGATACTAGCGGGAGGGTCGATGAGCAGTTCTTC

J: TRBJ1-2
V: TRBV4-3
D: TRBD1
size: once
CDR3: CASSQDRDRDYGYTF
DNA: TGCGCCAGCAGCCAAGATAGGGACAGGGACTATGGCTACACCTTC

J: TRBJ1-1
V: TRBV11-2
D: TRBD1
size: .
CDR3: CASSLGDSGAFF
DNA: TGTGCCAGCAGCTTAGGGGACAGTGGAGCTTTCTTT

J: TRBJ2-5
V: TRBV28
D: .
size: .
CDR3: CASSPLGEGYQETQYF
DNA: TGTGCCAGCAGTCCCCTAGGGGAAGGGTACCAAGAGACCCAGTACTTC

J: TRBJ2-1
V: TRBV7-8
D: TRBD1
size: .
CDR3: CASSLVTRDRAYNEQFF
DNA: TGTGCCAGCAGCTTAGTTACTCGGGACAGGGCCTACAATGAGCAGTTCTTC

J: TRBJ2-1
V: TRBV30
D: .
size: .
CDR3: CAWSVLGLGSYNEQFF
DNA: TGTGCCTGGAGTGTACTGGGGCTGGGCTCCTACAATGAGCAGTTCTTC

J: TRBJ2-1
V: TRBV5-1
D: .
size: .
CDR3: CASSLPRVSSYNEQFF
DNA: TGCGCCAGCAGCTTGCCGAGGGTAAGCTCCTACAATGAGCAGTTCTTC

J: TRBJ2-1
V: TRBV5-1
D: .
size: .
CDR3: CASSLVSHEQFF
DNA: TGCGCCAGCAGCTTGGTGTCCCATGAGCAGTTCTTC

J: TRBJ1-2
V: TRBV5-6
D: .
size: .
CDR3: CASSWGGGGPVWGYTF
DNA: TGTGCCAGCAGCTGGGGTGGTGGGGGTCCCGTTTGGGGCTACACCTTC